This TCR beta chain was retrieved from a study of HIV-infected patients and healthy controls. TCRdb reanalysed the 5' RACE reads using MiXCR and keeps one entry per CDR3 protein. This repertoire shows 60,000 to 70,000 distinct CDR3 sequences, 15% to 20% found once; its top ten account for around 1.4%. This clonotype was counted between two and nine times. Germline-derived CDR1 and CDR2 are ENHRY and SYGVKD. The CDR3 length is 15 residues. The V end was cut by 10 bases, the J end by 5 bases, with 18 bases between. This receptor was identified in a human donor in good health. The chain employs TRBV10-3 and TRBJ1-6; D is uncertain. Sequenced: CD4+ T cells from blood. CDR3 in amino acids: CATNPSWGDNSPLHF. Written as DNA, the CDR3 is TGTGCCACCAACCCTTCTTGGGGAGATAATTCACCCCTCCACTTT.